This is a list of T cell receptor beta chains from one sample in a study of blood T cell repertoires in COVID-19. Only in-frame clones appear in the TCRdb table, and some are missing; sequencing was by immunoSEQ multiplex PCR. The sample includes some 120,000 clones, roughly nine tenths seen only once; the top ten take around a quarter. The sample was peripheral blood. These TCRs come from an older man with active or convalescent COVID-19. Each CDR3 is given with its conserved first and last residue. A D gene is named only where the DNA matches it firmly. The size entry is marked missing in some rows and otherwise reads once, few, many or a size class.

>TRBJ2-6|TRBV6-5|NA|NA
CASRLNSGANVLTF
TGTGCCAGCAGGCTAAACTCTGGGGCCAACGTCCTGACTTTC
>TRBJ1-2|TRBV28|TRBD1|NA
CASSSWDRGSQGYGYTF
TGTGCCAGCAGTTCCTGGGACAGGGGCTCCCAGGGCTATGGCTACACCTTC
>TRBJ2-1|TRBV6-1|TRBD2|NA
CASSDQSGSTDEQFF
TGTGCCAGCAGTGATCAGAGCGGGAGTACCGATGAGCAGTTCTTC
>TRBJ2-3|TRBV5-6|TRBD1|NA
CASSRYRGTSTDTQYF
TGTGCCAGCAGCCGATACAGGGGAACTAGCACAGATACGCAGTATTTT
>TRBJ1-4|TRBV7-2|TRBD1|NA
CASSRRQGGTTNEKLFF
TGTGCCAGCAGCCGGAGACAGGGGGGGACGACTAATGAAAAACTGTTTTTT
>TRBJ2-2|TRBV5-6|TRBD2|NA
CASSLAGKYWTGELFF
TGTGCCAGCAGCTTAGCGGGGAAGTATTGGACCGGGGAGCTGTTTTTT
>TRBJ2-7|TRBV5-1|NA|NA
CASSLESPYEQYF
TGCGCCAGCAGCTTGGAGAGCCCCTACGAGCAGTACTTC
>TRBJ2-1|TRBV12-5|TRBD2|NA
CASGPGLTLSYNEQFF
TGTGCTAGTGGTCCGGGACTAACCCTCTCCTACAATGAGCAGTTCTTC
>TRBJ2-5|TRBV5-6|NA|NA
CASSLAGGRETQYF
TGTGCCAGCAGCTTGGCCGGGGGTCGAGAGACCCAGTACTTC
>TRBJ1-6|TRBV11-2|TRBD1|NA
CASSPGTGGYNSPLHF
TGTGCCAGCAGCCCAGGGACAGGGGGGTATAATTCACCCCTCCACTTT
>TRBJ1-3|TRBV7-2|NA|NA
CASSSRTAEDTIYF
TGTGCCAGCAGCTCTCGGACTGCCGAGGACACCATATATTTT
>TRBJ1-1|TRBV28|TRBD1|NA
CASSPRDRGATEAFF
TGTGCCAGCAGTCCCCGGGACAGGGGCGCCACTGAAGCTTTCTTT
>TRBJ2-5|TRBV28|TRBD2|NA
CASSLGLAGGEETQYF
TGTGCCAGCAGTTTAGGGCTAGCGGGGGGGGAAGAGACCCAGTACTTC
>TRBJ1-1|TRBV27|TRBD1|NA
CASSGWTGGTEAFF
TGTGCCAGCAGTGGTTGGACAGGGGGCACTGAAGCTTTCTTT
>TRBJ2-1|TRBV6-5|TRBD2|NA
CASSLRLAGYNEQFF
TGTGCCAGCAGTCTAAGACTAGCGGGGTACAATGAGCAGTTCTTC
>TRBJ2-7|TRBV6-2/TRBV6-3|NA|NA
CASSKSGVEQYF
TGTGCCAGCAGTAAGTCAGGGGTCGAGCAGTACTTC
>TRBJ2-1|TRBV27|TRBD2|NA
CASSARGTGTANEQFF
TGTGCCAGCAGTGCGCGGGGGACTGGGACCGCCAATGAGCAGTTCTTC
>TRBJ2-1|TRBV19|NA|NA
CASSISGSSSYNEQFF
TGTGCCAGTAGTATAAGTGGCTCAAGCTCCTACAATGAGCAGTTCTTC
>TRBJ1-5|TRBV5-1|NA|NA
CASSLEGGDNQPQHF
TGCGCCAGCAGCTTGGAAGGGGGGGACAATCAGCCCCAGCATTTT
>TRBJ2-7|TRBV6-5|TRBD1|NA
CASSYSGTGGYEQYF
TGTGCCAGCAGTTACAGTGGGACAGGGGGCTACGAGCAGTACTTC
>TRBJ2-1|TRBV15|TRBD2|NA
CATSRGPAGGYNEQFF
TGTGCCACCAGCAGAGGCCCGGCGGGAGGGTACAATGAGCAGTTCTTC
>TRBJ2-5|TRBV18|NA|NA
CASSRDIQETQYF
TGTGCCAGCTCTCGGGACATACAAGAGACCCAGTACTTC
>TRBJ2-7|TRBV18|NA|NA
CASSRGSDSTYEQYF
TGTGCCAGCTCACGGGGCTCGGACAGTACCTACGAGCAGTACTTC
>TRBJ2-5|TRBV27|NA|NA
CASSFTGETQYF
TGTGCCAGCAGTTTCACAGGGGAGACCCAGTACTTC
>TRBJ1-3|TRBV3-1/TRBV3-2|NA|NA
CASSQGPSHSGNTIYF
TGTGCCAGCAGCCAAGGTCCAAGCCACTCTGGAAACACCATATATTTT
>TRBJ2-7|TRBV6-5|NA|NA
CASSYGTYDYEQYF
TGTGCCAGCAGTTATGGGACATACGACTACGAGCAGTACTTC
>TRBJ1-2|TRBV18|NA|NA
CASSNNSDSANYGYTF
TGTGCCAGCTCAAACAACTCGGACAGTGCTAACTATGGCTACACCTTC
>TRBJ2-5|TRBV19|NA|NA
CASSQGLETQYF
TGTGCCAGTAGCCAGGGTTTAGAGACCCAGTACTTC
>TRBJ2-6|TRBV29-1|TRBD1|NA
CSVGDRDGSGANVLTF
TGCAGCGTCGGGGACAGGGATGGCTCTGGGGCCAACGTCCTGACTTTC
>TRBJ2-1|TRBV6-1|NA|NA
CASSEEQLKFF
TGTGCCAGCAGTGAAGAACAGCTAAAGTTCTTC
>TRBJ2-7|TRBV5-4|TRBD1|NA
CASSKGQGNEQYF
TGTGCCAGCAGCAAGGGACAGGGGAACGAGCAGTACTTC
>TRBJ2-1|TRBV11-2|NA|NA
CATQGGNSYNEQFF
TGTGCCACCCAGGGGGGAAACTCCTACAATGAGCAGTTCTTC
>TRBJ1-1|TRBV5-1|NA|NA
CASSFGYTGTEAFF
TGCGCCAGCAGCTTTGGGTACACAGGGACTGAAGCTTTCTTT
>TRBJ1-1|TRBV29-1|NA|NA
CSVDWGRGTEAFF
TGCAGCGTTGACTGGGGGCGAGGCACTGAAGCTTTCTTT
>TRBJ1-1|TRBV28|NA|NA
CASSYSLRQYTEAFF
TGTGCCAGCAGTTATTCCCTCCGACAGTACACTGAAGCTTTCTTT
>TRBJ1-6|TRBV28|NA|once
CASREESSYNSPLHF
TGTGCCAGCAGAGAGGAGAGCTCCTATAATTCACCCCTCCACTTT
>TRBJ2-7|TRBV27|NA|NA
CASSLGGMGTYEQYF
TGTGCCAGCAGTTTGGGGGGAATGGGGACCTACGAGCAGTACTTC
>TRBJ1-2|TRBV2|TRBD1|NA
CASNRDRTNYGYTF
TGTGCCAGCAATCGGGACAGGACTAACTATGGCTACACCTTC
>TRBJ2-7|TRBV24-1|TRBD2|NA
CATSGGKLAGENYEQYF
TGTGCCACCAGTGGGGGTAAACTAGCGGGAGAAAACTACGAGCAGTACTTC